The 18 T cell receptor beta chains below all came from one sample that was sequenced in a study of T-cell memory formation after mild COVID-19. TCRdb independently ran MiXCR on the 5' RACE reads; one entry per CDR3 protein. The table shows about 180,000 distinct CDR3 sequences, with around 18% occurring only once. Sequenced sample: PBMCs or a T cell subset sorted from them (not recorded which). The receptor set was obtained from a man aged 18 to 29 who had mild COVID-19 (a few samples of this study predate the infection). Cell type and time point are not known.

The V call is TRBV20-1, the J call TRBJ2-5; weak D call: TRBD2 (6 bases). Germline CDR1 DFQATT, CDR2 SNEGSKA (reference sequence). This CDR3 is built from 12 residues. Between the trimmed V and J ends, which lost 3 bases and 2 bases, there was a span of 7 bases. The CDR3 reads CSARAGQETQYF. The DNA of the CDR3 is TGCAGTGCTAGGGCGGGACAAGAGACCCAGTACTTC.

This clonotype was counted between two and nine times. The genes are TRBV7-6 and TRBJ2-5, with a tentative D call TRBD2 (7 bases). Trimming took 3 bases from V and 5 from J, leaving 16 bases between them. The CDR3 totals 15 residues. CDR1 and CDR2 (germline): SGHVS, FNYEAQ. CDR3 coding DNA: TGTGCCAGCAGCTTTCCGCTGGGGGGGGCGGAGACCCAGTACTTC. Residues: CASSFPLGGAETQYF. Full variable domain (outside the CDR3, taken from reference TRBV7-6 and TRBJ2-5): GAGVSQSPRYKVTKRGQDVALRCDPISGHVSLYWYRQALGQGPEFLTYFNYEAQQDKSGLPNDRFSAERPEGSISTLTIQRTEQRDSAMYRCASSFPLGGAETQYFGPGTRLLVL.

The sample holds many counts of this clonotype. CDR3 nucleotides: TGTGCCAGCAGTTTAGCGCTGGGGTTTGCCACTGAAGCTTTCTTT. Its protein is CASSLALGFATEAFF. The chain couples TRBV12-3 or TRBV12-4 to TRBJ1-1, with unresolved D. V was trimmed by 0 bases and J by 4 bases, leaving 12 bases between them. The CDR3 is 15 amino acids.

V and J are TRBV5-1 and TRBJ1-2; maybe TRBD1 (5 bases). The CDR3 covers 15 residues. Germline values: CDR1 SGHRS, CDR2 YFSETQ. V gave up 0 bases and J gave up 0 bases, with 9 bases separating them. The CDR3 here is CASSLVGGTNYGYTF. The CDR3 region has the DNA TGCGCCAGCAGCTTGGTGGGGGGAACTAACTATGGCTACACCTTC.

In this sample, this clonotype turned up a few times. The chain uses TRBV4-1 and TRBJ2-2; TRBD2 matches 11 bases. The CDR3 is 17 residues long. Per the germline V gene, CDR1 is MGHRA and CDR2 is YSYEKL. Trimming removed 1 base from V and 7 bases from J; junction bases left unmatched: 8. The chain's CDR3 is CASSQGLAGPRGGELFF. CDR3 DNA sequence: TGCGCCAGCAGCCAAGGACTAGCGGGACCCCGGGGCGGGGAGCTGTTTTTT.

This clonotype was observed a few times. This chain connects TRBV7-2 to TRBJ2-1; D remains ambiguous. V lost 4 bases and J lost 10, with 11 bases in between. CDR3 size: 12 residues. Per germline, CDR1 SGHTA and CDR2 FQGNSA. The CDR3 DNA sequence: TGTGCCAGCAGCTCCCAATTCCGAGAGCAGTTCTTC. Protein: CASSSQFREQFF.

The chain employs TRBV15 and TRBJ1-1, with D perhaps matching TRBD1 (6 bases). V was clipped by 1 base and J by 9 bases, with 15 bases between them. The CDR3 extends over 14 amino acids. Germline CDR1 and CDR2: LNHNV and YYDKDF (reference sequence). Here the CDR3 DNA reads TGTGCCACCAGCAGAGGGGCCAGGGGATCGAAAGCTTTCTTT. It is translated as CATSRGARGSKAFF.

This clonotype has a handful of counts. The chain employs TRBV20-1 and TRBJ1-4, with TRBD1 identical over 8 bases. The V gene end was trimmed by 3 bases and the J gene end by 5 bases; junction bases not matched to a gene: 8. CDR3 size: 15 residues. CDR1 and CDR2 (germline): DFQATT, SNEGSKA (reference sequence). The chain's CDR3 is CSARIPTGANEKLFF. The CDR3 DNA follows: TGCAGTGCTAGGATCCCGACAGGGGCAAATGAAAAACTGTTTTTT.

This clonotype was observed a few times. The V call is TRBV6-2 or TRBV6-3, the J call TRBJ2-7; possible D gene TRBD1, 5 bases. Germline-derived CDR1 and CDR2 are MNHEY and SVGEGT. This CDR3 is built from 11 residues. V was cut by 7 bases and J by 3 bases, with 7 bases left in between. Written as DNA, the CDR3 is TGTGCCAGCACTCAGGGCTACGAGCAGTACTTC. Translated: CASTQGYEQYF.

This clonotype was counted a few times. The rearrangement uses TRBV20-1 and TRBJ1-2; D is undetermined. The V end lost 0 bases, the J end lost 8 bases, and 10 bases lay between the germline ends. This CDR3 region has 12 residues. Germline loops: CDR1 DFQATT, CDR2 SNEGSKA (reference sequence). The CDR3 here is CSARDPGYGYTF. The CDR3 bases are TGCAGTGCTAGAGACCCCGGGTACGGCTACACCTTC.

The rearrangement joins TRBV12-3 or TRBV12-4 to TRBJ1-6, with a tentative D call TRBD1 (6 bases). V was shortened by 6 bases and J by 7 bases, with 22 bases between the two germline ends. The CDR3 runs to 17 residues. CDR3 amino acids: CASSQGRGRGANSPLHF. The CDR3 DNA reads as TGTGCCAGCAGCCAGGGGCGGGGCAGGGGAGCAAATTCACCCCTCCACTTT.

The chain couples TRBV6-2 or TRBV6-3 to TRBJ1-1; D is unclear. The CDR3 contains 13 residues. Germline loops: CDR1 MNHEY, CDR2 SVGEGT. Deletions cut 7 bases from V and 2 bases from J, with 11 bases between. The CDR3 DNA reads TGTGCCAGCAACCCATTCAGAAACACTGAAGCTTTCTTT. Translated, it gives CASNPFRNTEAFF.

This clonotype appeared a few times. This chain connects TRBV28 to TRBJ2-7, with D tentatively TRBD2 (5 bases). This CDR3 region has 13 residues. The ends were cut back, 5 bases at V and 3 bases at J, with 11 bases in the middle. CDR1 and CDR2 from the germline V gene are MDHEN and SYDVKM. The DNA for the CDR3 is TGTGCCAGCAGTCGGACTGTTAACTACGAGCAGTACGTC. This translates into CASSRTVNYEQYV.

The rearrangement joins TRBV7-2 to TRBJ2-7; D uncertain. Trimming left V 3 bases short and J 3 bases short, with 9 bases between. There are 13 residues in the CDR3. Germline V lookup: CDR1 SGHTA, CDR2 FQGNSA. CDR3 region: CASSFGLGYEQYV. The CDR3 nucleotides are TGTGCCAGCAGCTTTGGGCTGGGCTACGAGCAGTACGTC.

This chain joins TRBV21-1 and TRBJ2-5; TRBD1 is the table's D call, not checked against the DNA. TRBV21-1 is assigned pseudogene status. The CDR3 consists of 16 residues. This chain's CDR3 is CASSKGLGTDQETQYF. The DNA of the CDR3 is TGTGCCAGCAGCAAGGGATTAGGGACAGACCAAGAGACCCAGTACTTC.

In DNA, the CDR3 is TGTGCCACATCCCCGAACACTGAAGCTTTCTTT. It codes for CATSPNTEAFF. V usage is TRBV6-2 or TRBV6-3 and J usage is TRBJ1-1; D uncertain. The germline V and J ends were trimmed by 10 bases and 1 base, with 7 bases remaining between them. The CDR3 loop spans 11 amino acids. CDR1 and CDR2 (germline): MNHEY, SVGEGT.

J is TRBJ1-4 and V is TRBV5-4, with TRBD1 matching over 7 bases. CDR1 and CDR2 from the germline V gene are SGHNT and YYREEE (reference sequence). The trim removed 4 bases at V and 6 bases at J, leaving 9 bases unmatched. The CDR3 contains 15 residues. Written as DNA, the CDR3 is TGTGCCAGCAGCCGGGGTGGACAGGTTGATGAAAAACTGTTTTTT. Protein sequence: CASSRGGQVDEKLFF. Full variable domain (missing parts from reference TRBV5-4 and TRBJ1-4): ETGVTQSPTHLIKTRGQQVTLRCSSQSGHNTVSWYQQALGQGPQFIFQYYREEENGRGNFPPRFSGLQFPNYSSELNVNALELDDSALYLCASSRGGQVDEKLFFGSGTQLSVL.

This clonotype has a count of ten or more. The V and J genes are TRBV20-1 and TRBJ1-2; 9 nucleotides match TRBD1. Germline CDR1 and CDR2: DFQATT and SNEGSKA (reference sequence). Germline trimming cut 6 bases from V and 5 bases from J; bases unmatched to any gene: 4. The CDR3 length is 12 residues. This CDR3 is CSAQTGGYGYTF. CDR3 nucleotides: TGCAGTGCCCAGACAGGGGGTTATGGCTACACCTTC.